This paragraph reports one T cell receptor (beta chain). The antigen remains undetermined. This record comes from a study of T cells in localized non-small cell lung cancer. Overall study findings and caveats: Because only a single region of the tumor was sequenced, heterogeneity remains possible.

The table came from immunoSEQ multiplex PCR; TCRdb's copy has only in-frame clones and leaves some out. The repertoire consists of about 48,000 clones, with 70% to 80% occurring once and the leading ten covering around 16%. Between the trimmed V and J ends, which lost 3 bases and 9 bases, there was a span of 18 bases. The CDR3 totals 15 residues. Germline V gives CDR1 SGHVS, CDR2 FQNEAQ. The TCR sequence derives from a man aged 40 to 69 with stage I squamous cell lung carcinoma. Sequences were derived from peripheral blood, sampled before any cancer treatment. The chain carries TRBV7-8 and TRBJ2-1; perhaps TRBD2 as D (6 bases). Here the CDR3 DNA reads TGTGCCAGCAGCTTGAGTGGAGCTAGCGCCCCTGAGCAGTTCTTC. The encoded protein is CASSLSGASAPEQFF.